The 7 T cell receptor beta chains below were found in one sample sequenced in a study of radiotherapy plus CTLA-4 blockade in lung cancer (dated 2018 in TCRdb). The method was the immunoSEQ multiplex PCR assay. In its TCRdb copy, this immuneACCESS table keeps in-frame sequences only and misses some clones. Where compared with another copy, unresolved V genes explain less than half of these, and the others have no known cause. The sample yields about 48,000 clones; about 81% were counted once. The ten biggest clones cover approximately 3.3% of the sample. The sequencing here drew on peripheral blood, taken from a patient treated with radiotherapy plus ipilimumab. The receptor source for this set is a human donor with non-small cell lung cancer who had stable disease on radiotherapy plus ipilimumab.

The V call is TRBV6-5, the J call TRBJ2-1, with 16 bases identical to TRBD2. The CDR3 is 15 residues long. In germline, CDR1 is MNHEY, CDR2 SVGAGI. V shed 6 bases and J 9 bases; nucleotides not matched to a gene: 5. The chain's CDR3 is CASSRGLAGGGEQFF. In nucleotides, the CDR3 is TGTGCCAGCAGCAGGGGACTAGCGGGGGGGGGTGAGCAGTTCTTC.

This chain links TRBV11-2 with TRBJ2-7, with 7 bases aligning to TRBD2. The CDR3 spans 18 residues. V trimming: 4 bases; J trimming: 4 bases; junction bases outside the gene matches: 19. Germline assignment: CDR1 SGHAT and CDR2 FQNNGV. Here the CDR3 reads CASSSLGRAPLAEYEQYF. The CDR3 DNA is TGTGCCAGCAGCTCCTTAGGGAGGGCTCCCTTAGCGGAGTACGAGCAGTACTTC.

The chain links TRBV19 to TRBJ2-3; 10 nucleotides agree with TRBD2. The CDR3 spans 13 residues. Germline values: CDR1 LNHDA, CDR2 SQIVND (reference sequence). Trimming took 1 base from V and 14 from J; bases not matched to a gene: 6. CDR3: CASSIGGLAGAYF. CDR3 in DNA: TGTGCCAGTAGTATAGGGGGCCTAGCGGGAGCGTATTTT.

The gene calls are TRBV5-1 and TRBJ2-3; 7 bases are shared with TRBD2. The V segment lost 6 bases and the J segment 6 bases; nucleotides outside the gene matches: 7. Germline loops: CDR1 SGHRS, CDR2 YFSETQ. The CDR3 has 13 amino acids. CDR3 region: CASNRDYSDTQYF. For the CDR3, the DNA is TGCGCCAGCAATCGGGACTACAGCGATACGCAGTATTTT.

With regard to this clone: An end of the junction differs from the germline gene, which may be a read error. CDR3 protein: CTISDSKPRRNTEAFF. The CDR3 DNA sequence: TGTACCATCAGTGATTCAAAACCGCGGAGGAACACTGAAGCTTTCTTT. The chain combines TRBV10-3 with TRBJ1-1; D unresolved. This CDR3 is built from 16 residues. From germline, CDR1 is ENHRY and CDR2 SYGVKD.

The rearrangement joins TRBV11-2 to TRBJ2-1; D call uncertain. CDR3 length: 13 residues. Germline lookup yields CDR1 SGHAT and CDR2 FQNNGV. V was cut by 2 bases and J by 8 bases, with 10 bases left in between. The CDR3 bases are TGTGCCAGCAGCTTACGTTTGCGTGATGAGCAGTTCTTC. Translated, it gives CASSLRLRDEQFF. The variable domain in full, completed from reference TRBV11-2 and TRBJ2-1, reads EAGVAQSPRYKIIEKRQSVAFWCNPISGHATLYWYQQILGQGPKLLIQFQNNGVVDDSQLPKDRFSAERLKGVDSTLKIQPAKLEDSAVYLCASSLRLRDEQFFGPGTRLTVL.

The chain is built from TRBV5-1 and TRBJ2-1; TRBD1 aligns across 8 bases. Germline values: CDR1 SGHRS, CDR2 YFSETQ. The V gene end was trimmed by 4 bases and the J gene end by 4 bases; junction bases not matched to a gene: 7. The CDR3 length is 15 residues. CDR3 in DNA: TGCGCCAGCAGCACCGGACAGGGATCTTACAATGAGCAGTTCTTC. Translating it yields CASSTGQGSYNEQFF.